Shown below are 22 T cell receptor beta chains from a single sample sequenced in a study of cytomegalovirus exposure and HLA in healthy donors. Repertoires were generated with immunoSEQ multiplex PCR, while TCRdb's copy carries only in-frame clones and drops some. The sample holds about 140,000 clones; approximately 86% are singletons and the top ten take 7.5% to 8.5%. The specimen was PBMCs. Receptors originate from a young woman in good health and CMV-seropositive.

The chain couples TRBV5-1 to TRBJ1-1; D might be TRBD1 (6 bases). This CDR3 is built from 14 residues. CDR1 and CDR2 from the germline V gene are SGHRS and YFSETQ. The V and J ends lost 0 bases and 8 bases respectively, with 14 bases between them. In nucleotides, the CDR3 is TGCGCCAGCAGCTTGGGGGCAGGGGTGGAGGAAGCTTTCTTT. It is translated as CASSLGAGVEEAFF.

The chain recombines TRBV5-1 with TRBJ1-4; D remains unclear. The CDR3 totals 12 residues. The V gene lost 4 bases and the J gene lost 7 bases, with 8 bases spanning the gap. Germline CDR1 is SGHRS and CDR2 is YFSETQ. In DNA form, the CDR3 reads TGCGCCAGCAGCAGCTCAGGTGAAAAACTGTTTTTT. Amino acid sequence: CASSSSGEKLFF.

This chain uses TRBV7-8 with TRBJ1-2, with D maybe TRBD1 (6 bases). This CDR3 has 17 residues. Germline-derived CDR1 and CDR2 are SGHVS and FQNEAQ. V lost 7 bases and J 1 base, leaving 22 bases between the germline ends. This CDR3 is CASTQTGWGPHNYGYTF. CDR3 sequence (DNA): TGTGCCAGCACCCAGACAGGCTGGGGACCACATAACTATGGCTACACCTTC.

In DNA form, the CDR3 reads TGTGCCAGCACCTCGGGACAGTTGTACAATGAGCAGTTCTTC. This gives the protein CASTSGQLYNEQFF. The chain carries TRBV27 and TRBJ2-1; TRBD1 matches 7 bases. The CDR3 runs 14 residues. CDR1 and CDR2 (germline): MNHEY, SMNVEV (reference sequence). With 7 bases clipped from V and 4 bases from J, the junction kept 7 bases outside the gene matches.

This clone was seen more than once but under ten times. The V gene is TRBV28, the J gene TRBJ1-2; D uncertain. CDR1 and CDR2 (germline): MDHEN, SYDVKM. The CDR3 spans 10 residues. The V and J ends lost 8 bases and 8 bases respectively, with 9 bases between them. CDR3 region: CASGRAGYTF. The CDR3 region has the DNA TGTGCCAGCGGGAGGGCAGGCTACACCTTC.

The rearrangement uses TRBV19 and TRBJ2-2; TRBD1 agrees at 10 bases. With 7 bases clipped from V and 2 bases from J, the junction kept 7 bases outside the gene matches. This CDR3 region has 16 residues. Germline V gives CDR1 LNHDA, CDR2 SQIVND (reference sequence). The CDR3, as DNA: TGTGCCAGTAAGCGAGGGACAGGGGCAAACACCGGGGAGCTGTTTTTT. The encoded protein is CASKRGTGANTGELFF.

This sequence joins TRBV9 and TRBJ1-6; D remains ambiguous. The CDR3 is 15 amino acids. V gave up 3 bases and J gave up 11 bases, with 18 bases separating them. The germline CDR1 and CDR2 sequences are SGDLS and YYNGEE. CDR3 coding DNA: TGTGCCAGCAGCGCAGGTCGTGAGTTCGGGGCACCCCTCCACTTT. It yields the protein CASSAGREFGAPLHF. Drawing the rest from reference TRBV9 and TRBJ1-6, the complete variable domain is DSGVTQTPKHLITATGQRVTLRCSPRSGDLSVYWYQQSLDQGLQFLIQYYNGEERAKGNILERFSAQQFPDLHSELNLSSLELGDSALYFCASSAGREFGAPLHFGNGTRLTVT.

The chain joins TRBV13 to TRBJ2-3, with TRBD2 matching 15 bases. The V and J ends lost 5 bases and 6 bases, in that order; junction bases with no gene match: 9. The germline CDR1 and CDR2 sequences are PRHDT and FYEKMQ (reference sequence). CDR3 length equals 17 residues. CDR3 sequence reads: CASSPISGTSGGDTQYF. The CDR3 DNA is TGTGCCAGCAGCCCGATCAGCGGGACTAGCGGGGGGGATACGCAGTATTTT.

V is TRBV10-2 and J is TRBJ2-3; D is uncertain. The ends were cut back, 3 bases at V and 2 bases at J, with 9 bases in the middle. This CDR3 comprises 14 residues. Looked up from germline, CDR1 is WSHSY and CDR2 is SAAADI. The CDR3 loop is CASSEKENTDTQYF. CDR3 DNA sequence: TGCGCCAGCAGTGAAAAGGAGAACACAGATACGCAGTATTTT.

This chain joins TRBV7-9 and TRBJ2-1, with D possibly being TRBD2 (5 bases). The CDR3 has 11 amino acids. Germline lookup yields CDR1 SEHNR and CDR2 FQNEAQ (reference sequence). Trimming cost V 8 bases and J 7 bases, with 9 bases left between them. In nucleotides, the CDR3 is TGTGCCAGCCTCTCGGGAAATGAGCAGTTCTTC. Its protein product is CASLSGNEQFF.

The V gene is TRBV4-3, the J gene TRBJ2-5, with 9 bases fitting TRBD2. This CDR3 contains 16 residues. CDR1 and CDR2 (germline): LGHNA, YSLEER. Trimming cost V 0 bases and J 1 base; bases outside gene matches: 3. CDR3 in DNA: TGCGCCAGCAGCCAAGAATGGCGGGGGGGCCAAGAGACCCAGTACTTC. Translation gives CASSQEWRGGQETQYF.

V is TRBV7-2 and J is TRBJ2-5, with no clear D. Per germline, CDR1 SGHTA and CDR2 FQGNSA. The CDR3 has 13 amino acids. Trimming removed 8 bases at V and 9 bases at J, with 19 bases between. CDR3 in DNA: TGTGCCAGCCGTCGGCAGGAAGGTTCTTCCCAGTACTTC. Translating it yields CASRRQEGSSQYF.

This chain connects TRBV30 to TRBJ1-1; TRBD1 is a possible D gene (5 bases). The V end was cut by 4 bases, the J end by 5 bases, with 17 bases between. CDR1 is GTSNPN and CDR2 is SVGIG in the germline V gene (reference sequence). The CDR3 spans 14 residues. CDR3 loop: CAWTGQGVWTEAFF. The DNA for the CDR3 is TGTGCCTGGACTGGGCAAGGGGTTTGGACTGAAGCTTTCTTT.

The chain links TRBV6-6 to TRBJ2-3, with TRBD2 identical over 8 bases. The CDR3 sequence is 15 residues long. Germline lookup yields CDR1 MNHNY and CDR2 SVGAGI (reference sequence). With 5 bases clipped from V and 4 bases from J, the junction kept 8 bases outside the gene matches. In DNA, the CDR3 is TGTGCCAGCAGTAAGGGACTAGATGAGTCAGATACGCAGTATTTT. Translated, it gives CASSKGLDESDTQYF.

The chain combines TRBV6-1 with TRBJ1-6; a possible D gene is TRBD1 (5 bases). The CDR3 has 18 residues. V gave up 4 bases and J gave up 4 bases, with 20 bases separating them. Germline CDR1 MNHNS, CDR2 SASEGT. The CDR3, as DNA: TGTGCCAGCAGTGGACGTCAGGGTCCGAGCTCTTATAATTCACCCCTCCACTTT. Its translation: CASSGRQGPSSYNSPLHF.

J is TRBJ1-1 and V is TRBV29-1, with D possibly being TRBD1 (5 bases). CDR3 length: 13 residues. From germline, CDR1 is SQVTM and CDR2 ANQGSEA. V shed 6 bases and J shed 1 base, with 12 bases lying between them. This chain's CDR3 is CSVGSGGNTEAFF. CDR3 nucleotides: TGCAGCGTAGGCTCGGGGGGGAACACTGAAGCTTTCTTT.

The CDR3 coding sequence is TGTGCCAGCAGTGGGACAGGGGGCAGTAACGGGGAGCTGTTTTTT. It specifies CASSGTGGSNGELFF. The J gene is TRBJ2-2, the V gene TRBV2, with 11 bases fitting TRBD1. V lost 4 bases, J lost 7 bases, and 5 bases stayed unmatched. Germline V gene data show CDR1 as SNHLY and CDR2 as FYNNEI. The CDR3 length is 15 residues.

V is TRBV10-3 and J is TRBJ2-2; TRBD2 matches 12 bases. The germline V gene encodes CDR1 ENHRY and CDR2 SYGVKD. The CDR3 consists of 16 residues. J gave up 6 bases and V 3 bases, and 5 bases lay outside the gene matches. The CDR3 bases are TGTGCCATCAGTGACGGCCTAGCGGGGGGGCCCGGGGAGCTGTTTTTT. Its translation: CAISDGLAGGPGELFF.

The chain recombines TRBV27 with TRBJ1-2; 8 bases are a match to TRBD1. Germline loops: CDR1 MNHEY, CDR2 SMNVEV (reference sequence). This CDR3 region has 14 residues. With V trimmed by 3 bases and J by 4 bases, 4 bases remained unmatched. The CDR3 sequence: CASSFGTGAYGYTF. The DNA of the CDR3 is TGTGCCAGCAGTTTCGGGACAGGTGCCTATGGCTACACCTTC.

The rearrangement links TRBV5-1 to TRBJ1-3; D is unclear. The CDR3 loop spans 14 amino acids. CDR1 SGHRS and CDR2 YFSETQ come from the germline V gene. With 5 bases removed from V and 0 bases from J, the gap between germline ends came to 9 bases. In nucleotides, the CDR3 is TGCGCCAGCAGACCAGAAACCTCTGGAAACACCATATATTTT. This encodes CASRPETSGNTIYF.

The chain links TRBV7-8 to TRBJ2-4; 8 bases are shared with TRBD1. There are 17 residues in the CDR3. The germline gives CDR1 SGHVS, CDR2 FQNEAQ. V shed 3 bases and J 0 bases; nucleotides not matched to a gene: 7. CDR3 in DNA: TGTGCCAGCAGCTTTGATCGACAGGGGCTAGCCAAAAACATTCAGTACTTC. Its translation is CASSFDRQGLAKNIQYF.

V usage is TRBV6-1 and J usage is TRBJ2-3, with D maybe TRBD2 (5 bases). The CDR3 has 16 amino acids. V was shortened by 1 base and J by 2 bases, with 13 bases between the two germline ends. In germline, CDR1 is MNHNS, CDR2 SASEGT. In DNA, the CDR3 is TGTGCCAGCAGTGAAGTAGGTAGGAGGATCACAGATACGCAGTATTTT. Its translation: CASSEVGRRITDTQYF.